This entry lists 5 T cell receptor beta chains sequenced from one sample in a study of blood T cell repertoires in COVID-19. The table came from immunoSEQ multiplex PCR; TCRdb's copy has only in-frame clones and leaves some out. The data hold about 160,000 clones, with approximately 87% observed a single time. Sequenced input: PBMCs or T cells enriched from blood (not recorded which). These receptors came from a woman aged 45-59 years who had recovered from COVID-19.

This clone was picked up a small number of times. The CDR3 nucleotides read TGTGCCAGCAGCCAAGTAGCAGGGGGGATCCAAGAGACCCAGTACTTC. It is translated as CASSQVAGGIQETQYF. V and J are TRBV3-1 (or the pseudogene TRBV3-2) and TRBJ2-5; D might be TRBD1 (7 bases). This CDR3 comprises 16 residues. Trimming removed 1 base from V and 1 base from J, with 13 bases in between. Germline V gives CDR1 LGHDT, CDR2 YNNKEL (reference sequence).

The chain employs TRBV19 and TRBJ2-5, with 9 nucleotides matching TRBD2. Germline trimming cut 5 bases from V and 4 bases from J; bases unmatched to any gene: 5. CDR3 length equals 14 residues. Germline CDR1 LNHDA, CDR2 SQIVND (reference sequence). The CDR3 reads CASSPRGGRETQYF. CDR3 bases: TGTGCCAGTAGTCCGCGGGGGGGGCGAGAGACCCAGTACTTC.

This chain uses TRBV7-3 with TRBJ1-3, with 7 bases that match TRBD1. This CDR3 spans 14 amino acids. Germline V gene sequence: CDR1 SGHTA, CDR2 FQGTGA. J was trimmed by 2 bases and V by 5 bases; bases with no gene match: 3. DNA of the CDR3: TGTGCCAGCAGCAAGACAGGGACTGGAAACACCATATATTTT. As protein: CASSKTGTGNTIYF.

J is TRBJ2-3 and V is TRBV12-3 or TRBV12-4; D ambiguous. Trimming took off 3 bases at V and 1 base at J, with 5 bases between the two ends. The CDR3 has 13 residues. CDR3 in DNA: TGTGCCAGCAGTTTTTCAGGCACAGATACGCAGTATTTT. Its translation: CASSFSGTDTQYF.

The chain is built from TRBV5-1 and TRBJ2-5, with TRBD1 identical over 9 bases. CDR1 is SGHRS and CDR2 is YFSETQ in the germline V gene. With V trimmed by 0 bases and J by 2 bases, 5 bases remained unmatched. CDR3 length: 16 residues. CDR3 in DNA: TGCGCCAGCAGCTTGGCCGGGACAGGGAGTCAAGAGACCCAGTACTTC. Protein product: CASSLAGTGSQETQYF.